The count of the clone carrying this TCR beta chain is one. Its target is not known. This record belongs to a study of shared clonotypes between healthy human individuals. Regarding the study as a whole: The naive CD4 repertoires of several donors were compared, and around 4.7% of clonotypes were shared.

Each donor was a Caucasian adult residing in Nashville, Tennessee. It was into CD45RA+ naive and CD45RA-negative memory subsets that the CD4+ cells were split. The data were produced by immunoSEQ multiplex PCR, yet TCRdb's version contains in-frame clones alone and is incomplete. The sample lists 2 million to 2.5 million clones; under 95% were seen once. The V and J ends lost 5 bases and 5 bases, in that order; junction bases with no gene match: 5. CDR1 and CDR2 from the germline V gene are SGHTA and FQGNSA. The CDR3 runs 14 residues. This TCR came from a man between 18 and 35 years old in good health. Some clones in this sample may be carry-over from other donors' samples. The chain recombines TRBV7-2 with TRBJ2-4; TRBD1 agrees at 8 bases. Material for sequencing was naive CD4+ T cells from PBMCs. Subset reported: CD45RA+ positively selected. This CDR3 reads CASSPRDRQNIQYF. The CDR3 bases are TGTGCCAGCAGCCCCCGGGACAGGCAAAACATTCAGTACTTC.